The 7 T cell receptor beta chains listed next were all sequenced from one sample in a study of blood T cell repertoires in COVID-19. This table comes from immunoSEQ multiplex PCR, and its TCRdb copy is limited to in-frame clones, with some not included. The data hold around 200,000 clones, with around 80% observed a single time. The sequencing input was peripheral blood. The receptors stem from an elderly woman with active or convalescent COVID-19.

On this clone: Other DNA sequences from this sample encode an identical CDR3 as well. The J gene is TRBJ2-1, the V gene TRBV5-1, with TRBD2 matching over 8 bases. J was trimmed by 0 bases and V by 4 bases; bases with no gene match: 6. This CDR3 has 16 residues. CDR1 is SGHRS, CDR2 YFSETQ, per germline. The CDR3 reads CASSPIAGSSYNEQFF. CDR3 coding DNA: TGCGCCAGCAGCCCTATAGCGGGATCCTCCTACAATGAGCAGTTCTTC.

There are a few counts of this clone. The genes are TRBV19 and TRBJ2-2; 9 bases align to TRBD1. Germline V lookup: CDR1 LNHDA, CDR2 SQIVND (reference sequence). Trimming cost V 6 bases and J 5 bases; bases outside gene matches: 10. CDR3 size: 16 residues. Here the CDR3 reads CASSSIQGARTGELFF. The DNA of the CDR3 is TGTGCCAGTAGCTCCATACAGGGGGCGCGGACCGGGGAGCTGTTTTTT.

This CDR3 reads CASSFIDTGELFF. For the CDR3, the DNA is TGTGCCAGCAGCTTTATAGACACCGGGGAGCTGTTTTTT. The chain links TRBV11-3 to TRBJ2-2; D is undetermined. V lost 3 bases and J 3 bases, leaving 5 bases between the germline ends. Germline V CDR1 and CDR2: SGHNT, YENEEA. The CDR3 has 13 amino acids.

This sequence joins TRBV4-3 and TRBJ1-2; D may be TRBD1 (6 bases). CDR1 and CDR2 from the germline V gene are LGHNA and YSLEER. Trimming cost V 1 base and J 4 bases, with 19 bases left between them. The CDR3 is 17 amino acids. The DNA for the CDR3 is TGCGCCAGCAGCCAAGGGACCGGGACACTTAGAAGCTATGGCTACACCTTC. This sequence encodes CASSQGTGTLRSYGYTF.

The V gene is TRBV13, the J gene TRBJ2-5, with 13 bases lining up with TRBD2. Germline trimming cut 6 bases from V and 2 bases from J; bases unmatched to any gene: 6. The CDR3 covers 16 residues. Germline V gene data show CDR1 as PRHDT and CDR2 as FYEKMQ (reference sequence). CDR3: CASRTSGGPIQETQYF. The DNA of the CDR3 is TGTGCCAGCAGGACTAGCGGGGGGCCGATACAAGAGACCCAGTACTTC.

This chain joins TRBV7-9 and TRBJ2-3, with D maybe TRBD2 (6 bases). There are 16 residues in the CDR3. CDR1 SEHNR and CDR2 FQNEAQ come from the germline V gene (reference sequence). The germline V and J ends were trimmed by 1 base and 0 bases, with 11 bases remaining between them. The CDR3 reads CASSLVAGNSTDTQYF. DNA for the CDR3: TGTGCCAGCAGCTTAGTGGCGGGAAATAGCACAGATACGCAGTATTTT.

The V call is TRBV12-3 or TRBV12-4, the J call TRBJ2-5; D is perhaps TRBD2 (5 bases). Trimming removed 1 base from V and 7 bases from J, with 10 bases in between. This CDR3 is built from 13 residues. For the CDR3, the DNA is TGTGCCAGCAGTTTAGTCGTAGAGGGGACCCAGTACTTC. Protein: CASSLVVEGTQYF.